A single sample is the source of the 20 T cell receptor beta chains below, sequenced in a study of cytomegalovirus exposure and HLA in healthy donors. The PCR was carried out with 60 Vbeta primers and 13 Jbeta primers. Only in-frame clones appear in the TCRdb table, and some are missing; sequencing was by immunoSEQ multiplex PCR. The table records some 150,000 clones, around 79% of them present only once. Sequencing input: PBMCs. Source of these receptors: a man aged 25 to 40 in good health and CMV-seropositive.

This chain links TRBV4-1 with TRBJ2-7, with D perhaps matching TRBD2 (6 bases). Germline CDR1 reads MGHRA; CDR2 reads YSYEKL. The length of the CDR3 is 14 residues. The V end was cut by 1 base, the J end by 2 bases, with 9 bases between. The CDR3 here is CASSQGGTTYEQYF. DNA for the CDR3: TGCGCCAGCAGCCAAGGCGGGACCACCTACGAGCAGTACTTC.

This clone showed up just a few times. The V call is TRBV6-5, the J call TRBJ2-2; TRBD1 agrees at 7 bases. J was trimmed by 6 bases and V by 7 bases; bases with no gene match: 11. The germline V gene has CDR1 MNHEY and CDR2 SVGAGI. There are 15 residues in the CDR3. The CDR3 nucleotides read TGTGCCAGCAATCGACAGGGTTTTTCGGCCGGGGAGCTGTTTTTT. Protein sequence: CASNRQGFSAGELFF.

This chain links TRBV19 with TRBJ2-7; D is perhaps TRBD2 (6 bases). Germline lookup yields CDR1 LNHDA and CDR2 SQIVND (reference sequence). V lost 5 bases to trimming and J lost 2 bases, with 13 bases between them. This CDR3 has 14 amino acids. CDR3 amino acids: CASSGLAPAYEQYF. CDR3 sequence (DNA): TGTGCCAGTAGTGGCCTAGCGCCAGCCTACGAGCAGTACTTC.

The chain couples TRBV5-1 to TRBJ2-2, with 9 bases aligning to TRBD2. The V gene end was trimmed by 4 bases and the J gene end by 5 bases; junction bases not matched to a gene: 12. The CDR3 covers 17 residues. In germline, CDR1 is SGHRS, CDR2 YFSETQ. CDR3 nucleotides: TGCGCCAGCAGCGCGGCGGGGCCAGCGGGAGGAACCGGGGAGCTGTTTTTT. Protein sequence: CASSAAGPAGGTGELFF.

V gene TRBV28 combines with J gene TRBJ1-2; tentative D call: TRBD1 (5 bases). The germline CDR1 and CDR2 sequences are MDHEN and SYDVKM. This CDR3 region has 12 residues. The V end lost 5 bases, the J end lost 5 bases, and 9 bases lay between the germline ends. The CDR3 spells CASSTTDYGYTF. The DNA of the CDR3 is TGTGCCAGCAGTACGACAGATTATGGCTACACCTTC.

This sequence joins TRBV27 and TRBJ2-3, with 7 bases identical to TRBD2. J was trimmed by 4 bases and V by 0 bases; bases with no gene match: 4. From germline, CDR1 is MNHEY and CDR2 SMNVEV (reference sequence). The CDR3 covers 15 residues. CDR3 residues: CASSLSGGSADTQYF. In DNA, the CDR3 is TGTGCCAGCAGTTTATCCGGGGGGTCCGCAGATACGCAGTATTTT.

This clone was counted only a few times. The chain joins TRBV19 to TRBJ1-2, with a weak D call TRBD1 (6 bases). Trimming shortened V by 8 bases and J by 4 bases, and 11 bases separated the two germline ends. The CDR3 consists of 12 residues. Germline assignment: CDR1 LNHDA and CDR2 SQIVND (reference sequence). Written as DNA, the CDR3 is TGTGCCAGTGCTCAGGGGAGCTATGGCTACACCTTC. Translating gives CASAQGSYGYTF.

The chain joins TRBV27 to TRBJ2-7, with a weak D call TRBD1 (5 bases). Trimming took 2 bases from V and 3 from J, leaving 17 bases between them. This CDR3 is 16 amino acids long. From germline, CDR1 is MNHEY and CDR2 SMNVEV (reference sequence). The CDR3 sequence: CASSLRALGLDYEQYF. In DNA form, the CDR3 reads TGTGCCAGCAGTTTACGGGCCCTGGGGCTGGACTACGAGCAGTACTTC.

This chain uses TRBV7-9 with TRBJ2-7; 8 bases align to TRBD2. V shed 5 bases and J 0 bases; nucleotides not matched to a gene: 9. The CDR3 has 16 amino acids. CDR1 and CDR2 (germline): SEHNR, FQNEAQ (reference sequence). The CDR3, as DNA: TGTGCCAGCAGCGCCGACCTAGCGGGCCACTCCTACGAGCAGTACTTC. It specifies CASSADLAGHSYEQYF.

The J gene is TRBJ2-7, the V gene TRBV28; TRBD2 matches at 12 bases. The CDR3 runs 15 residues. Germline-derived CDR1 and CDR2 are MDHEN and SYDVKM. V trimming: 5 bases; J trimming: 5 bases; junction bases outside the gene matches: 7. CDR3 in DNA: TGTGCCAGCAGTCCTCAACTAGCGGGAGGTAACGAGCAGTACTTC. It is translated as CASSPQLAGGNEQYF.

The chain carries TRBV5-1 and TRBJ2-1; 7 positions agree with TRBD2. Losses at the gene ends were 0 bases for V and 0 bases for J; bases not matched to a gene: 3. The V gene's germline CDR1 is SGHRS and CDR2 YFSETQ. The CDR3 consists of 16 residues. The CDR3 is CASSLDGLDSYNEQFF. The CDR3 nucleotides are TGCGCCAGCAGCTTGGATGGACTAGACTCCTACAATGAGCAGTTCTTC.

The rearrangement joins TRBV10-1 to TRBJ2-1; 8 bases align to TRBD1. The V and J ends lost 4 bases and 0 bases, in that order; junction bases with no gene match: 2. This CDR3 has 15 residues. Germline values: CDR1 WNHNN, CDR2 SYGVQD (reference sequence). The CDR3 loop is CASSVTGGSYNEQFF. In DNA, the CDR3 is TGCGCCAGCAGTGTAACAGGGGGCTCCTACAATGAGCAGTTCTTC.

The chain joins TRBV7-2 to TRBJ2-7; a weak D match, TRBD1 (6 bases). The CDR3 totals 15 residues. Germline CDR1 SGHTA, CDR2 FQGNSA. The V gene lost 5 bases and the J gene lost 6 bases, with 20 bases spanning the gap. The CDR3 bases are TGTGCCAGCAGCCTCTATCTGGTAGGGGGTACCGAGCAGTACTTC. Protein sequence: CASSLYLVGGTEQYF. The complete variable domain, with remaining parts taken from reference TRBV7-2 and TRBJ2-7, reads GAGVSQSPSNKVTEKGKDVELRCDPISGHTALYWYRQSLGQGLEFLIYFQGNSAPDKSGLPSDRFSAERTGGSVSTLTIQRTQQEDSAVYLCASSLYLVGGTEQYFGPGTRLTVT.

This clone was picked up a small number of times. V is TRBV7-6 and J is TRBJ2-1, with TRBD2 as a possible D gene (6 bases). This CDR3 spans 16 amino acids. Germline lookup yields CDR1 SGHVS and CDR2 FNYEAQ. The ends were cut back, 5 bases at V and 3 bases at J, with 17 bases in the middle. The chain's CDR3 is CASSPGGWTNYNEQFF. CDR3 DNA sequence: TGTGCCAGCAGCCCCGGCGGGTGGACTAACTACAATGAGCAGTTCTTC. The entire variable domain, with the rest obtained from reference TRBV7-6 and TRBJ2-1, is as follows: GAGVSQSPRYKVTKRGQDVALRCDPISGHVSLYWYRQALGQGPEFLTYFNYEAQQDKSGLPNDRFSAERPEGSISTLTIQRTEQRDSAMYRCASSPGGWTNYNEQFFGPGTRLTVL.

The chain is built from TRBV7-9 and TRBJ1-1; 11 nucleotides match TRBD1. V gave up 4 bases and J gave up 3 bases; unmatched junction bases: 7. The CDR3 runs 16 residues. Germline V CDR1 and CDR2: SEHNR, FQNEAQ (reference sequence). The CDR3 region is CASSSNPGQGDTEAFF. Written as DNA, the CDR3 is TGTGCCAGCAGCTCGAATCCGGGACAGGGGGACACTGAAGCTTTCTTT.

CDR3 sequence: CASSLLREAPDTQYF. The CDR3 nucleotides are TGTGCCAGCAGTTTATTGCGGGAGGCACCAGATACGCAGTATTTT. This rearrangement joins TRBV27 to TRBJ2-3; the match to TRBD2 covers 8 bases. Germline loops: CDR1 MNHEY, CDR2 SMNVEV (reference sequence). This CDR3 is 15 amino acids long. Trimming cost V 1 base and J 4 bases; bases outside gene matches: 4.

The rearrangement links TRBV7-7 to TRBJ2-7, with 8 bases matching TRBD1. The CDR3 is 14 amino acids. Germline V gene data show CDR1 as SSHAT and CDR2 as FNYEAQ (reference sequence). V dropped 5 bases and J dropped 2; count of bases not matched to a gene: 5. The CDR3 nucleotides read TGTGCCAGCAGCCCTACAGGGGGAACCTACGAGCAGTACTTC. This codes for CASSPTGGTYEQYF.

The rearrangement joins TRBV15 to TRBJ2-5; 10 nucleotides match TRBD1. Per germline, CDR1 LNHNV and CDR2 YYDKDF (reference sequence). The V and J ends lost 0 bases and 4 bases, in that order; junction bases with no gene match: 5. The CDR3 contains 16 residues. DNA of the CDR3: TGTGCCACCAGCAGAGATGGACAGGGGGTCCGAGAGACCCAGTACTTC. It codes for CATSRDGQGVRETQYF. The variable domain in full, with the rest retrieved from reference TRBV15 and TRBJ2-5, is DAMVIQNPRYQVTQFGKPVTLSCSQTLNHNVMYWYQQKSSQAPKLLFHYYDKDFNNEADTPDNFQSRRPNTSFCFLDIRSPGLGDTAMYLCATSRDGQGVRETQYFGPGTRLLVL.

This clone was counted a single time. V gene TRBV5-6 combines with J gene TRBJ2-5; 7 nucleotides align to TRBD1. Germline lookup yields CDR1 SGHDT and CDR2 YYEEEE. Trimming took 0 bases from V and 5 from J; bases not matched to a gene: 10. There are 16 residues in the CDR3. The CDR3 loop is CASSLALGQVGETQYF. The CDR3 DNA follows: TGTGCCAGCAGCTTGGCCCTAGGACAGGTGGGGGAGACCCAGTACTTC.

CDR3 in amino acids: CASSLEAGRGSPLHF. As DNA, the CDR3 is TGTGCCAGCAGCTTAGAGGCGGGAAGGGGATCACCCCTCCACTTT. This chain uses TRBV13 with TRBJ1-6, with D maybe TRBD1 (5 bases). The CDR3 covers 15 residues. The V end was cut by 1 base, the J end by 10 bases, with 14 bases between. Germline CDR1 is PRHDT and CDR2 is FYEKMQ (reference sequence). Complete variable domain (other parts from reference TRBV13 and TRBJ1-6): AAGVIQSPRHLIKEKRETATLKCYPIPRHDTVYWYQQGPGQDPQFLISFYEKMQSDKGSIPDRFSAQQFSDYHSELNMSSLELGDSALYFCASSLEAGRGSPLHFGNGTRLTVT.